Sequencing of this T cell receptor beta chain was carried out in a study of blood T cell repertoires in COVID-19. V lost 7 bases and J lost 12; bases outside the gene matches: 5. This CDR3 has 12 amino acids. Only in-frame clones appear in the TCRdb table, and some are missing; sequencing was by immunoSEQ multiplex PCR. The sample has about 200,000 clones, 80% seen once. Sequencing was done on a sample of peripheral blood. The receptor's source is a woman aged 70-85 years with acute or convalescent COVID-19. The chain uses TRBV12-3 or TRBV12-4 and TRBJ1-6; 8 positions agree with TRBD1. The CDR3 region is CASNIDRGPLHF. In DNA form, the CDR3 reads TGTGCCAGCAATATCGACAGGGGACCCCTCCACTTT.